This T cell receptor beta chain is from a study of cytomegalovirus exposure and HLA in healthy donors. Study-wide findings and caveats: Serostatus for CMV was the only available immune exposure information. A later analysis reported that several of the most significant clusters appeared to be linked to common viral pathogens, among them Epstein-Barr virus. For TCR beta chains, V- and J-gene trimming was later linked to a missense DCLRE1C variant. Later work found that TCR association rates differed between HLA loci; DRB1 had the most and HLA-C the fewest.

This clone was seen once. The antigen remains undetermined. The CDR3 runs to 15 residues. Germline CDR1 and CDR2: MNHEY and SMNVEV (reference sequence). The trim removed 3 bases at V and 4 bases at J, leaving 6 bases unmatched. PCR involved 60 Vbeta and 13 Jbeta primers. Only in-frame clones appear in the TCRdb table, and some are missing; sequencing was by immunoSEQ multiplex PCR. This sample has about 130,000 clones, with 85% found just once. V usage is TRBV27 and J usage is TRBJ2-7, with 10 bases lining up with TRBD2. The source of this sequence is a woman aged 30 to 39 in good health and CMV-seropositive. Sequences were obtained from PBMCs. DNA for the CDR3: TGTGCCAGCAGTTTCGAAGCGGGAGGGCCGTACGAGCAGTACTTC. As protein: CASSFEAGGPYEQYF.